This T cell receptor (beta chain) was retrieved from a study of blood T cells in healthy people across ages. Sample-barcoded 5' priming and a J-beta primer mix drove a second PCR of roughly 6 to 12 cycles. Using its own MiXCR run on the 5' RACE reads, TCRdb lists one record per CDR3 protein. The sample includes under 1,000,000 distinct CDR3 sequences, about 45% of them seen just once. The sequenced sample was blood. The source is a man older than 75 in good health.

The CDR3 here is CASSHRLGTQYF. The CDR3 DNA is TGTGCCAGCAGCCATAGGCTTGGGACCCAGTACTTC. The gene calls are TRBV3-1 and TRBJ2-5, with no clear D. Per the germline V gene, CDR1 is LGHDT and CDR2 is YNNKEL (reference sequence). V was trimmed by 3 bases and J by 7 bases, leaving 9 bases between them. The CDR3 length is 12 residues.